This TCR beta chain came from a study of blood T cell repertoires in COVID-19. The germline CDR1 and CDR2 sequences are SGHTA and FQGTGA. The CDR3 covers 15 residues. The J segment lost 0 bases and the V segment lost 5 bases, leaving 6 bases of the junction unmatched. In the original processing: For nucleated cells, counts were estimated from reference gene primer amplification. The repertoire was sequenced with immunoSEQ multiplex PCR; TCRdb's copy has only in-frame clones and lacks some. The V and J calls and clone size are taken from that table; D and trimming were inferred from the DNA. The data show about 180,000 clones, roughly nine tenths seen once.

The source of this sequence is a man aged 18 to 30 who had recovered from COVID-19. What was sequenced was peripheral blood. The chain joins TRBV7-3 to TRBJ2-7, with 8 bases matching TRBD1. In DNA, the CDR3 is TGTGCCAGCAGCATAGGACAGGGAAGCTCCTACGAGCAGTACTTC. Its protein product is CASSIGQGSSYEQYF.